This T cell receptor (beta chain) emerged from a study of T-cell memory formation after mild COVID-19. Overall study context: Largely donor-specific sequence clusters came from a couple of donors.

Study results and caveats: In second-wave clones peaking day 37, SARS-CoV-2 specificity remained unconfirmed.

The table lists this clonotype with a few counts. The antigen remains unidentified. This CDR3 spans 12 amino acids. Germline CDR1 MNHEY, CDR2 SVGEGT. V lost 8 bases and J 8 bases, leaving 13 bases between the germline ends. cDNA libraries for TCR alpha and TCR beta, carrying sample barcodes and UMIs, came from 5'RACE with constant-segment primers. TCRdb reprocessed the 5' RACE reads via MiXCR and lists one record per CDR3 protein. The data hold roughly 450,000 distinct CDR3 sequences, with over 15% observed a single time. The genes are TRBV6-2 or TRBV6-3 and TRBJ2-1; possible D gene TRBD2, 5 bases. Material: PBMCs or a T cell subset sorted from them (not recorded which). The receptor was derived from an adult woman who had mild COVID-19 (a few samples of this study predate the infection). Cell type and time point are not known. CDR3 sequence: CASEGLPDEQFF. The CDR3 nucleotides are TGTGCCAGCGAAGGACTCCCGGATGAGCAGTTCTTC.